A single sample gave rise to the 18 T cell receptor beta chains below, sequenced in a study of blood T cell repertoires in COVID-19 (dated by TCRdb to the early 2020s). Library preparation employed the immunoSEQ multiplex PCR assay. Here the immuneACCESS table is served through TCRdb, limited to in-frame sequences with V and J called. Missing clones are a known gap in these copies; in checked studies unresolved V genes cover under half, and the rest lacks a known reason. Across this sample there are a few hundred thousand clones, with 75% to 85% seen only once. Roughly 8.2% of the sample is in the top ten clones. Material for sequencing was peripheral blood. Source of these receptors: a woman of 80 years or more with COVID-19, enrolled during active disease.

V and J are TRBV3-1 (or the pseudogene TRBV3-2) and TRBJ1-1; no firm D call. CDR1 is LGHDT, CDR2 YNNKEL, per germline (reference sequence). V was clipped by 0 bases and J by 1 base, with 6 bases between them. The CDR3 contains 14 residues. The CDR3 sequence is CASSQEGENTEAFF. Here the CDR3 DNA reads TGTGCCAGCAGCCAAGAGGGAGAGAACACTGAAGCTTTCTTT.

This chain links TRBV5-8 with TRBJ1-1; D might be TRBD1 (6 bases). V dropped 7 bases and J dropped 5 bases, with 21 bases sitting between them. Germline loops: CDR1 SGHTS, CDR2 YDEGEE. The CDR3 totals 15 residues. CDR3 DNA: TGTGCCAGCTTTCTCAGGGGTTCCATAAAAACTGAAGCTTTCTTT. It encodes CASFLRGSIKTEAFF.

The chain uses TRBV6-5 and TRBJ1-1, with TRBD1 as a possible D gene (6 bases). CDR3 length: 13 residues. The germline V and J ends were trimmed by 7 bases and 1 base, with 10 bases remaining between them. CDR1 and CDR2 from the germline V gene are MNHEY and SVGAGI. Here the CDR3 reads CASNRGGNTEAFF. For the CDR3, the DNA is TGTGCCAGCAATCGAGGGGGGAACACTGAAGCTTTCTTT.

V and J are TRBV7-3 and TRBJ1-1; perhaps TRBD1 as D (5 bases). The ends were cut back, 5 bases at V and 8 bases at J, with 12 bases in the middle. CDR1 and CDR2 from the germline V gene are SGHTA and FQGTGA. The CDR3 has 12 residues. The CDR3 DNA follows: TGTGCCAGCAGCCCCACGGGGGAAGAAGCTTTCTTT. Amino acid sequence: CASSPTGEEAFF.

This clone was seen a single time. The V and J genes are TRBV30 and TRBJ1-2; D is undetermined. Germline assignment: CDR1 GTSNPN and CDR2 SVGIG (reference sequence). V lost 3 bases to trimming and J lost 1 base, with 9 bases between them. The CDR3 length is 13 residues. CDR3 sequence reads: CAWRANNNYGYTF. The DNA of the CDR3 is TGTGCCTGGAGGGCAAACAATAACTATGGCTACACCTTC.

This clone was detected only once. The chain recombines TRBV27 with TRBJ2-1; TRBD2 matches 11 bases. The V and J ends lost 5 bases and 7 bases, in that order; junction bases with no gene match: 7. In germline, CDR1 is MNHEY, CDR2 SMNVEV (reference sequence). CDR3 size: 15 residues. The CDR3 is CASSIAGGPLNEQFF. CDR3 DNA: TGTGCCAGCAGTATAGCGGGAGGGCCTCTGAATGAGCAGTTCTTC.

V is TRBV7-2 and J is TRBJ2-7; no definite D call. Trimming left V 5 bases short and J 1 base short, with 12 bases between. The CDR3 extends over 14 amino acids. Germline V gene data show CDR1 as SGHTA and CDR2 as FQGNSA. CDR3 bases: TGTGCCAGCAGCATCCCCTCAGTTTCCTACGAGCAGTACTTC. As protein: CASSIPSVSYEQYF.

This rearrangement joins TRBV5-1 to TRBJ2-5; the D is unclear. V lost 2 bases and J 3 bases, leaving 11 bases between the germline ends. This CDR3 region has 14 residues. Germline CDR1 reads SGHRS; CDR2 reads YFSETQ. This chain's CDR3 is CASSFRQAKETQYF. In DNA form, the CDR3 reads TGCGCCAGCAGCTTTCGGCAGGCGAAAGAGACCCAGTACTTC.

This chain uses TRBV6-6 with TRBJ1-2; D might be TRBD1 (5 bases). This CDR3 contains 13 residues. The V gene's germline CDR1 is MNHNY and CDR2 SVGAGI (reference sequence). Between the trimmed V and J ends, which lost 6 bases and 4 bases, there was a span of 12 bases. CDR3 protein: CASSSQVTYGYTF. The DNA for the CDR3 is TGTGCCAGCAGCTCACAGGTCACCTATGGCTACACCTTC.

The chain is built from TRBV7-9 and TRBJ2-3, with 10 bases matching TRBD1. The germline CDR1 and CDR2 sequences are SEHNR and FQNEAQ (reference sequence). The CDR3 has 15 residues. The V gene end was trimmed by 4 bases and the J gene end by 3 bases; junction bases not matched to a gene: 4. The CDR3 sequence is CASSSGQGITDTQYF. The CDR3 DNA is TGTGCCAGCAGCTCGGGACAGGGGATAACAGATACGCAGTATTTT.

The chain links TRBV5-4 to TRBJ2-3; no clear D. The germline V gene has CDR1 SGHNT and CDR2 YYREEE (reference sequence). The CDR3 spans 12 residues. The V gene lost 7 bases and the J gene lost 5 bases, with 11 bases spanning the gap. CDR3 protein: CASSLPRDTQYF. The CDR3 DNA sequence: TGTGCCAGCTCGTTACCGCGAGATACGCAGTATTTT.

This clone occurred once. This chain uses TRBV7-8 with TRBJ1-5; 10 nucleotides line up with TRBD1. The CDR3 has 15 amino acids. V trimming: 6 bases; J trimming: 3 bases; junction bases outside the gene matches: 5. Per the germline V gene, CDR1 is SGHVS and CDR2 is FQNEAQ. In DNA form, the CDR3 reads TGTGCCAGCAGACCGGGACAGGGGATCAATCAGCCCCAGCATTTT. This gives the protein CASRPGQGINQPQHF.

The rearrangement joins TRBV15 to TRBJ2-7; the match to TRBD1 covers 7 bases. The CDR3 is 15 amino acids. The J segment lost 7 bases and the V segment lost 3 bases, leaving 12 bases of the junction unmatched. Per the germline V gene, CDR1 is LNHNV and CDR2 is YYDKDF (reference sequence). In DNA form, the CDR3 reads TGTGCCACCAGCAGCTCCGGACAGGCCATTCGAGAGCAGTACTTC. Its protein is CATSSSGQAIREQYF. Supplemented by reference TRBV15 and TRBJ2-7, the full variable domain reads DAMVIQNPRYQVTQFGKPVTLSCSQTLNHNVMYWYQQKSSQAPKLLFHYYDKDFNNEADTPDNFQSRRPNTSFCFLDIRSPGLGDTAMYLCATSSSGQAIREQYFGPGTRLTVT.

This rearrangement joins TRBV20-1 to TRBJ1-6; a weak D match, TRBD1 (5 bases). V dropped 3 bases and J dropped 9 bases, with 15 bases sitting between them. Germline assignment: CDR1 DFQATT and CDR2 SNEGSKA (reference sequence). The CDR3 is 14 residues long. The CDR3 protein is CSASGWQGGSPLHF. CDR3 bases: TGCAGTGCTAGTGGGTGGCAGGGAGGTTCACCCCTCCACTTT.

The V call is TRBV7-8, the J call TRBJ2-5; 7 nucleotides agree with TRBD2. V was clipped by 3 bases and J by 2 bases; unmatched bases: 3. The CDR3 is 14 residues long. Germline V gene lookup returns CDR1 SGHVS and CDR2 FQNEAQ. CDR3 amino acids: CASSFRTSQETQYF. The CDR3 coding sequence is TGTGCCAGCAGCTTCCGGACTAGTCAAGAGACCCAGTACTTC.

V usage is TRBV6-2 or TRBV6-3 and J usage is TRBJ2-1; TRBD2 matches at 10 bases. Germline-derived CDR1 and CDR2 are MNHEY and SVGEGT. This CDR3 has 15 amino acids. The V gene end was trimmed by 6 bases and the J gene end by 7 bases; junction bases not matched to a gene: 9. CDR3 DNA sequence: TGTGCCAGCAGCCCTAGCGGGAGAGGCATGAATGAGCAGTTCTTC. Amino acids: CASSPSGRGMNEQFF.

CDR3 loop: CASSPSQANTGELFF. The DNA of the CDR3 is TGTGCCAGCTCACCTTCGCAGGCGAACACCGGGGAGCTGTTTTTT. The V call is TRBV18, the J call TRBJ2-2; D gene uncertain. V dropped 3 bases and J dropped 0 bases, with 8 bases sitting between them. This CDR3 region has 15 residues. Germline V CDR1 and CDR2: KGHSH, LQKENI.

This clone occurred a few times. The rearrangement links TRBV30 to TRBJ1-6, with a possible D match to TRBD1 (6 bases). Germline CDR1 is GTSNPN and CDR2 is SVGIG (reference sequence). V lost 2 bases and J 10 bases, leaving 18 bases between the germline ends. This CDR3 is 15 amino acids long. The CDR3, as DNA: TGTGCCTGGAGTAACAACAGGGTCGGGGCCTCACCCCTCCACTTT. Its protein is CAWSNNRVGASPLHF. Based on the CDR3 plus reference TRBV30 and TRBJ1-6, the full variable domain is SQTIHQWPATLVQPVGSPLSLECTVEGTSNPNLYWYRQAAGRGLQLLFYSVGIGQISSEVPQNLSASRPQDRQFILSSKKLLLSDSGFYLCAWSNNRVGASPLHFGNGTRLTVT.